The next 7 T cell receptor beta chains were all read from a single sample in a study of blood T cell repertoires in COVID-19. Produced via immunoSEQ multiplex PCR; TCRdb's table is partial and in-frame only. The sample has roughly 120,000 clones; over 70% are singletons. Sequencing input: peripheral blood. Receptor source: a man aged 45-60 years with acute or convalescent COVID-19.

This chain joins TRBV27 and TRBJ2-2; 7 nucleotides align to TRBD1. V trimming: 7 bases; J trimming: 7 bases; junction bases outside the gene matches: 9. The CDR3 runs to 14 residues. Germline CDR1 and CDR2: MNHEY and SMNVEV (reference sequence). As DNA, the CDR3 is TGTGCCAGCATTAGGACAGGAGTAGGCGGGGAGCTGTTTTTT. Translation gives CASIRTGVGGELFF.

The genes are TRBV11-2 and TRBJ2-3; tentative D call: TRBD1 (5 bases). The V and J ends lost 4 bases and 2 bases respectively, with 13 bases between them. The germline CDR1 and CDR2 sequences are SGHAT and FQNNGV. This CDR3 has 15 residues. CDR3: CASSSSGQNTDTQYF. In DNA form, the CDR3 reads TGTGCCAGCAGCTCCTCTGGACAAAACACAGATACGCAGTATTTT.

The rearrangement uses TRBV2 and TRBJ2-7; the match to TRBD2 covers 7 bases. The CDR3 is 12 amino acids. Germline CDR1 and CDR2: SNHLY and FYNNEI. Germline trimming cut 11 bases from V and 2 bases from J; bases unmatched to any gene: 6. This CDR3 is CAYGGGPYEQYV. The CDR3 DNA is TGTGCCTATGGGGGGGGACCCTACGAGCAGTACGTC.

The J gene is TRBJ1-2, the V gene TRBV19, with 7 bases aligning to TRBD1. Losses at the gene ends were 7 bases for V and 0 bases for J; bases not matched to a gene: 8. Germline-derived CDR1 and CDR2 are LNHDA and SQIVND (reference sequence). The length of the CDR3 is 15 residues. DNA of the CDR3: TGTGCCAGTAAAGCACCCGGGACAGCTAACTATGGCTACACCTTC. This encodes CASKAPGTANYGYTF.

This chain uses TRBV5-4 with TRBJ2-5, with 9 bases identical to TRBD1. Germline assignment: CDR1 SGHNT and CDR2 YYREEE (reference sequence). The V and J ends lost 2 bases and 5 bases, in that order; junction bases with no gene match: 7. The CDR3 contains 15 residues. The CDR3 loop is CASSLRDREKETQYF. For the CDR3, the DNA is TGTGCCAGCAGCTTAAGGGACAGGGAGAAGGAGACCCAGTACTTC.

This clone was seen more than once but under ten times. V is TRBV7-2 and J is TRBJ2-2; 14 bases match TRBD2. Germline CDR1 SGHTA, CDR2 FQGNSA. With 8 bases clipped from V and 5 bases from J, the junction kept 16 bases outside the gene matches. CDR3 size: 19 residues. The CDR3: CASAPGSGLAGGGTGELFF. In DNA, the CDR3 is TGTGCCAGCGCCCCAGGATCAGGACTAGCGGGAGGAGGAACCGGGGAGCTGTTTTTT.

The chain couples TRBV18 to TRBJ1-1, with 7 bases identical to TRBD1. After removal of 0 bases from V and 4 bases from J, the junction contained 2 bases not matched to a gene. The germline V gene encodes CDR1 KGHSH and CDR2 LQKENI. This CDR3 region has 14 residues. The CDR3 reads CASSPPAGGTEAFF. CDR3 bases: TGTGCCAGCTCACCACCCGCAGGGGGCACTGAAGCTTTCTTT.